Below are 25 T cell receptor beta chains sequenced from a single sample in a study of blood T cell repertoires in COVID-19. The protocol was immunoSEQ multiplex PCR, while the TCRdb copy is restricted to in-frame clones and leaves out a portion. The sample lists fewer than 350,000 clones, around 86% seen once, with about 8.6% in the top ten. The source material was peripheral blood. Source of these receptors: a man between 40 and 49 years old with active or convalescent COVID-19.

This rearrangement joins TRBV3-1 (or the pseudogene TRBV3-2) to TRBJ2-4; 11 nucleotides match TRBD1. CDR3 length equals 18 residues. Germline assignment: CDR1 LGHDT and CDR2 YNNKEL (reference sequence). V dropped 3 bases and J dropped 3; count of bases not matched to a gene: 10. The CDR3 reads CASSHAGTGGLVKNIQYF. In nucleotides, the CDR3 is TGTGCCAGCAGCCACGCTGGGACAGGGGGTCTTGTCAAAAACATTCAGTACTTC.

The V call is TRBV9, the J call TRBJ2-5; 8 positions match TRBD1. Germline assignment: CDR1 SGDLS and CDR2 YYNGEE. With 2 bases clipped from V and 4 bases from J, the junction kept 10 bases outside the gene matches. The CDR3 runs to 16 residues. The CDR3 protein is CASSVQPSGGGETQYF. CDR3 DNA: TGTGCCAGCAGCGTCCAACCCTCAGGGGGCGGAGAGACCCAGTACTTC. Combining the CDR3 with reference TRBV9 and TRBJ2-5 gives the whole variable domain DSGVTQTPKHLITATGQRVTLRCSPRSGDLSVYWYQQSLDQGLQFLIQYYNGEERAKGNILERFSAQQFPDLHSELNLSSLELGDSALYFCASSVQPSGGGETQYFGPGTRLLVL.

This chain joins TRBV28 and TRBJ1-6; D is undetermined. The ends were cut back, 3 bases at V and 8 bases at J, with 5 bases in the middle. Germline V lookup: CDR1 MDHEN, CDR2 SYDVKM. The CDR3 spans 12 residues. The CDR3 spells CASSFRDSPLHF. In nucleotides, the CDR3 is TGTGCCAGCAGTTTCCGTGATTCACCCCTCCACTTT.

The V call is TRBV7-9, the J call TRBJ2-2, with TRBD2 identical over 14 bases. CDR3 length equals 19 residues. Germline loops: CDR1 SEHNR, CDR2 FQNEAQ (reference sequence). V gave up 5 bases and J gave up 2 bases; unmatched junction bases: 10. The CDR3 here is CASSPSGTSGRVNTGELFF. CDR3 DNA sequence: TGTGCCAGCAGCCCCAGTGGGACTAGCGGGAGAGTCAACACCGGGGAGCTGTTTTTT.

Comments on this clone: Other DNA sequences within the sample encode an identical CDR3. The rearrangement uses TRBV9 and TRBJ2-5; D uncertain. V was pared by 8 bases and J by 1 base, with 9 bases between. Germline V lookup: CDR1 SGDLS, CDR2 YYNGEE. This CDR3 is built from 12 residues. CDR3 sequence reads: CASSRGQETQYF. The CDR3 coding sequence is TGTGCCAGTTCTCGAGGCCAAGAGACCCAGTACTTC.

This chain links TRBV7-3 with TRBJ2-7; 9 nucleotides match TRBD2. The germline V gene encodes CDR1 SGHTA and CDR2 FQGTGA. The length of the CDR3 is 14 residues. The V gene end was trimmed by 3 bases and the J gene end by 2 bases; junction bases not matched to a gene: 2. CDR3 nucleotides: TGTGCCAGCAGCTTTTTAGCGGGGGCCTACGAGCAGTACTTC. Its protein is CASSFLAGAYEQYF.

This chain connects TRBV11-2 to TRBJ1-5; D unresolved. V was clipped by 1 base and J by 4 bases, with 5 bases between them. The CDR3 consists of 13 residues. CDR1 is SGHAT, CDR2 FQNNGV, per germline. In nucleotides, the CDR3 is TGTGCCAGCAGCTTAGTCGGGAATCAGCCCCAGCATTTT. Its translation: CASSLVGNQPQHF. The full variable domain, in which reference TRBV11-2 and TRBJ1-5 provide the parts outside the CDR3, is EAGVAQSPRYKIIEKRQSVAFWCNPISGHATLYWYQQILGQGPKLLIQFQNNGVVDDSQLPKDRFSAERLKGVDSTLKIQPAKLEDSAVYLCASSLVGNQPQHFGDGTRLSIL.

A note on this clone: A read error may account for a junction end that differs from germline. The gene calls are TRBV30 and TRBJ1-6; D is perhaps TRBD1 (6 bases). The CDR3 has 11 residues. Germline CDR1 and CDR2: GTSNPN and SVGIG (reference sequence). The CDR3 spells CAWGKGETARF. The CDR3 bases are TGTGCCTGGGGGAAGGGGGAAACAGCCAGATTT.

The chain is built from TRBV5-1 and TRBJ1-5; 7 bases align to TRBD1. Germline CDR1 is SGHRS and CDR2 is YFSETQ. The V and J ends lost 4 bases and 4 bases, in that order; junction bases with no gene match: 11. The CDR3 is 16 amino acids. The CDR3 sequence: CASSPGGGQENQPQHF. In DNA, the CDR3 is TGCGCCAGCAGCCCCGGGGGAGGACAGGAGAATCAGCCCCAGCATTTT.

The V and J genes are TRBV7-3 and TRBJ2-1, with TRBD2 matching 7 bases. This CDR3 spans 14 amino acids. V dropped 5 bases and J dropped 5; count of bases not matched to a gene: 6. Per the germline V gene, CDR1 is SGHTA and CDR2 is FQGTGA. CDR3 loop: CASSPGDYHNEQFF. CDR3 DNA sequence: TGTGCCAGCAGCCCCGGGGACTATCACAATGAGCAGTTCTTC. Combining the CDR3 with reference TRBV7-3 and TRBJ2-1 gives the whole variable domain GAGVSQTPSNKVTEKGKYVELRCDPISGHTALYWYRQSLGQGPEFLIYFQGTGAADDSGLPNDRFFAVRPEGSVSTLKIQRTERGDSAVYLCASSPGDYHNEQFFGPGTRLTVL.

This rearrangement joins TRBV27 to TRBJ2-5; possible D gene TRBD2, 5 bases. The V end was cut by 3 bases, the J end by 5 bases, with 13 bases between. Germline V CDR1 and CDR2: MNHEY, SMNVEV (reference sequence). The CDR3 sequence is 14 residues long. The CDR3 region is CASSLYGVWETQYF. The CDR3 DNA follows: TGTGCCAGCAGTTTGTACGGGGTGTGGGAGACCCAGTACTTC.

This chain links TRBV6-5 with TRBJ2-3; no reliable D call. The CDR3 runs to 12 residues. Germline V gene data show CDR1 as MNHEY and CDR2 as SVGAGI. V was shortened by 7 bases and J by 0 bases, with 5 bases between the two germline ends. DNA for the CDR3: TGTGCCAGCACTGGCAGCACAGATACGCAGTATTTT. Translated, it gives CASTGSTDTQYF.

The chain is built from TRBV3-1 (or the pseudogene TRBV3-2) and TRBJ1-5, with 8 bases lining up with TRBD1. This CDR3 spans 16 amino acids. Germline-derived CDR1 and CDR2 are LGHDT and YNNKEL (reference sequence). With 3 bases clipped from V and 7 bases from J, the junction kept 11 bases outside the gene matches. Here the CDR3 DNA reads TGTGCCAGCAGCCACAAGACAGGGGAGAAAAAACAGCCCCAGCATTTT. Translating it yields CASSHKTGEKKQPQHF.

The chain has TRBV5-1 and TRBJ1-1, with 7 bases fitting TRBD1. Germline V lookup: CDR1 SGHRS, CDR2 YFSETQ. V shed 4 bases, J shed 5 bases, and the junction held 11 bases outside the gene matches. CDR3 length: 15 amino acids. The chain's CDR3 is CASSQHDRDLTEAFF. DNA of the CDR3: TGCGCCAGCAGCCAGCACGACAGGGACTTGACTGAAGCTTTCTTT.

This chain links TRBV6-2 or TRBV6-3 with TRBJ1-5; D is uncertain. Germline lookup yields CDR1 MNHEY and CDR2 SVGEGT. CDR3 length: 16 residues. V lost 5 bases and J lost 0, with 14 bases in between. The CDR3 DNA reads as TGTGCCAGCAGTACTCTTCGGGGTGCTAGCAATCAGCCCCAGCATTTT. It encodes CASSTLRGASNQPQHF.

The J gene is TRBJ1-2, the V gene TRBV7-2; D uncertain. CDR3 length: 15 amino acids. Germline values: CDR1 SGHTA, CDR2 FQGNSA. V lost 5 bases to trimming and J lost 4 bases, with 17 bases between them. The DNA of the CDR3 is TGTGCCAGCAGCCCTAGTACCGGCCTCGTCTATGGCTACACCTTC. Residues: CASSPSTGLVYGYTF.

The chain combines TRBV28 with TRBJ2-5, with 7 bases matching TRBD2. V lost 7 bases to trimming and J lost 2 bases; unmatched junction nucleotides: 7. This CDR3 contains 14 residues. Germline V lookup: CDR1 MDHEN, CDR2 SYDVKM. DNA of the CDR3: TGTGCCAGCATTCCGCGGGAGTTGCAAGAGACCCAGTACTTC. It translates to CASIPRELQETQYF.

DNA for the CDR3: TGTGCCAGCAGGGCGTACAGGTCTCGAGAGACCCAGTACTTC. The encoded protein is CASRAYRSRETQYF. The chain couples TRBV6-5 to TRBJ2-5; a weak D match, TRBD1 (5 bases). Germline values: CDR1 MNHEY, CDR2 SVGAGI. The V end lost 6 bases, the J end lost 4 bases, and 15 bases lay between the germline ends. CDR3 length: 14 residues.

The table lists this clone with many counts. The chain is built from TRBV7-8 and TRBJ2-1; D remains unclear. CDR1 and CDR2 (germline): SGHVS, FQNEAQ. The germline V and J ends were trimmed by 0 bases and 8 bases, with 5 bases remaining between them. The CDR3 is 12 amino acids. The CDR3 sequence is CASSLARHEQFF. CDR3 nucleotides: TGTGCCAGCAGCTTAGCGCGCCATGAGCAGTTCTTC.

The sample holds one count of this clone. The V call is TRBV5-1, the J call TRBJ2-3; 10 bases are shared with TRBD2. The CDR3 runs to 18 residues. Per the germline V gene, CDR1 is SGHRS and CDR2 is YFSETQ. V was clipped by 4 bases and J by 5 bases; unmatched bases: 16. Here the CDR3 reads CASSLRGKRGGLGDTQYF. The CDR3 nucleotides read TGCGCCAGCAGCCTCCGAGGGAAGCGGGGGGGCCTTGGAGATACGCAGTATTTT. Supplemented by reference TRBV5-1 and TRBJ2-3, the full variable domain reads KAGVTQTPRYLIKTRGQQVTLSCSPISGHRSVSWYQQTPGQGLQFLFEYFSETQRNKGNFPGRFSGRQFSNSRSEMNVSTLELGDSALYLCASSLRGKRGGLGDTQYFGPGTRLTVL.

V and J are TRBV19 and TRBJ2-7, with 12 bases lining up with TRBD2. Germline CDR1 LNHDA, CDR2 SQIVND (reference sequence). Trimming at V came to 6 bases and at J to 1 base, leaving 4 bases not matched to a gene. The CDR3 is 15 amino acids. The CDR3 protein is CASSQTSGSSYEQYF. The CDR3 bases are TGTGCCAGTAGCCAGACTAGCGGGAGTTCCTACGAGCAGTACTTC.

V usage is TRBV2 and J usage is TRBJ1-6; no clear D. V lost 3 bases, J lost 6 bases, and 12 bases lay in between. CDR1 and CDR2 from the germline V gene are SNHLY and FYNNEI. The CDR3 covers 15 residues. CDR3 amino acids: CASSEFRQVNSPLHF. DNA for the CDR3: TGTGCCAGCAGTGAGTTTCGTCAGGTTAATTCACCCCTCCACTTT.

The CDR3 protein is CATSDYTTYNEQFF. The CDR3 nucleotides are TGTGCCACCAGTGATTATACTACTTACAATGAGCAGTTCTTC. J is TRBJ2-1 and V is TRBV24-1, with unresolved D. V gave up 2 bases and J gave up 4 bases, with 8 bases separating them. The length of the CDR3 is 14 residues. Germline V CDR1 and CDR2: KGHDR, SFDVKD.

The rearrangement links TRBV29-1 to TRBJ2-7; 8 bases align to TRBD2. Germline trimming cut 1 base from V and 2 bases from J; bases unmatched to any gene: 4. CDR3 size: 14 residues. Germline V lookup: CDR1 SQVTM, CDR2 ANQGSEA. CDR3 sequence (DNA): TGCAGCGTTGAAGCTAGCGGGCTAACCTACGAGCAGTACTTC. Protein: CSVEASGLTYEQYF.

Here the CDR3 reads CASSGPTGEGATVWPGELFF. The CDR3 DNA sequence: TGTGCCAGCAGTGGCCCCACGGGAGAGGGGGCTACGGTGTGGCCCGGGGAGCTGTTTTTT. This chain links TRBV27 with TRBJ2-2, with D tentatively TRBD1 (7 bases). Germline V gene lookup returns CDR1 MNHEY and CDR2 SMNVEV (reference sequence). The germline V and J ends were trimmed by 5 bases and 6 bases, with 31 bases remaining between them. The CDR3 has 20 residues.